The 19 T cell receptor beta chains listed next were all sequenced from one sample in a study of blood T cell repertoires in COVID-19. Generated by immunoSEQ multiplex PCR, the TCRdb table keeps only in-frame clones and is missing some. The table shows 150,000 to 200,000 clones, with roughly 86% occurring only once. Specimen: PBMCs or T cells enriched from blood (not recorded which). These receptors all stem from a woman under 40 who had recovered from COVID-19.

V and J are TRBV6-2 or TRBV6-3 and TRBJ2-5; D perhaps matches TRBD1 (5 bases). CDR1 is MNHEY, CDR2 SVGEGT, per germline. Trimming left V 5 bases short and J 7 bases short, with 8 bases between. The CDR3 consists of 11 residues. CDR3 sequence (DNA): TGTGCCAGCAGTGACAGTTTGACCCAGTACTTC. Protein sequence: CASSDSLTQYF.

The gene calls are TRBV6-6 and TRBJ1-5; D uncertain. Trimming removed 5 bases at V and 2 bases at J, with 16 bases between. CDR3 size: 16 residues. From germline, CDR1 is MNHNY and CDR2 SVGAGI (reference sequence). The CDR3 is CASSNRGAVGNQPQHF. As DNA, the CDR3 is TGTGCCAGCAGTAATCGGGGTGCCGTGGGCAATCAGCCCCAGCATTTT.

The chain joins TRBV5-6 to TRBJ2-2, with TRBD1 matching over 8 bases. CDR3 length equals 14 residues. The germline CDR1 and CDR2 sequences are SGHDT and YYEEEE. V was clipped by 5 bases and J by 5 bases; unmatched bases: 5. CDR3 protein: CASRPDRETGELFF. Here the CDR3 DNA reads TGTGCCAGCAGACCGGACAGGGAAACCGGGGAGCTGTTTTTT.

V gene TRBV13 combines with J gene TRBJ2-7; TRBD1 matches 8 bases. The CDR3 is made up of 14 amino acids. CDR1 and CDR2 (germline): PRHDT, FYEKMQ (reference sequence). Trimming took 2 bases from V and 4 from J; bases not matched to a gene: 4. In DNA form, the CDR3 reads TGTGCCAGCAGCTTACAGGGGGCGGAATACGAGCAGTACTTC. Translating gives CASSLQGAEYEQYF.

The genes are TRBV14 and TRBJ2-2, with 15 bases that match TRBD2. V shed 4 bases and J 5 bases; nucleotides not matched to a gene: 2. This CDR3 contains 16 residues. The germline CDR1 and CDR2 sequences are SGHDN and FVKESK. The CDR3 DNA is TGTGCCAGCAGCCGGGGACTAGCGGGAGGAACCGGGGAGCTGTTTTTT. It translates to CASSRGLAGGTGELFF.

The chain employs TRBV5-4 and TRBJ2-5; TRBD1 aligns across 7 bases. The germline CDR1 and CDR2 sequences are SGHNT and YYREEE (reference sequence). This CDR3 spans 13 amino acids. The V segment lost 4 bases and the J segment 5 bases; nucleotides outside the gene matches: 5. The CDR3 nucleotides are TGTGCCAGCAGCCCCGACAGGGCGGAGACCCAGTACTTC. Its translation: CASSPDRAETQYF.

The CDR3: CASSQDTGGLNTEAFF. The CDR3 DNA is TGCGCCAGCAGCCAAGACACAGGGGGCTTAAACACTGAAGCTTTCTTT. The chain combines TRBV4-1 with TRBJ1-1; 9 bases match TRBD1. J gave up 2 bases and V 0 bases, and 4 bases lay outside the gene matches. Germline CDR1 reads MGHRA; CDR2 reads YSYEKL. The CDR3 has 16 residues.

J is TRBJ2-7 and V is TRBV2; D is unclear. The length of the CDR3 is 12 residues. Deletions cut 2 bases from V and 6 bases from J, with 8 bases between. Per germline, CDR1 SNHLY and CDR2 FYNNEI. The CDR3 loop reads CASSESPIEQYF. The CDR3, as DNA: TGTGCCAGCAGTGAATCCCCTATCGAGCAGTACTTC.

The rearrangement joins TRBV11-2 to TRBJ2-1; weak D call: TRBD1 (6 bases). The CDR3 totals 16 residues. Germline lookup yields CDR1 SGHAT and CDR2 FQNNGV. The ends were cut back, 5 bases at V and 0 bases at J, with 14 bases in the middle. CDR3 nucleotides: TGTGCCAGCAGCGTCCGAGCGGACAGCTCCTACAATGAGCAGTTCTTC. Translating it yields CASSVRADSSYNEQFF. The full variable domain, with the rest looked up from reference TRBV11-2 and TRBJ2-1, is EAGVAQSPRYKIIEKRQSVAFWCNPISGHATLYWYQQILGQGPKLLIQFQNNGVVDDSQLPKDRFSAERLKGVDSTLKIQPAKLEDSAVYLCASSVRADSSYNEQFFGPGTRLTVL.

V usage is TRBV5-6 and J usage is TRBJ1-5, with 10 bases identical to TRBD1. The CDR3 is 18 amino acids. J gave up 2 bases and V 4 bases, and 12 bases lay outside the gene matches. The germline V gene has CDR1 SGHDT and CDR2 YYEEEE. The CDR3 reads CASSPDPPGQGRNQPQHF. For the CDR3, the DNA is TGTGCCAGCAGCCCAGACCCTCCGGGACAGGGGCGCAATCAGCCCCAGCATTTT.

The chain employs TRBV10-2 and TRBJ1-1; 8 nucleotides match TRBD1. With V trimmed by 2 bases and J by 1 base, 6 bases remained unmatched. The CDR3 sequence is 16 residues long. Germline CDR1 reads WSHSY; CDR2 reads SAAADI. The CDR3 nucleotides read TGCGCCAGCAGTGAGACTTACAGGGGGGGGAACACTGAAGCTTTCTTT. It translates to CASSETYRGGNTEAFF.

Only one count was recorded for this clone. The V and J genes are TRBV5-4 and TRBJ2-1; D gene ambiguous. Trimming pared 9 bases from V and 5 bases from J, leaving 15 bases between. Germline V gene lookup returns CDR1 SGHNT and CDR2 YYREEE (reference sequence). The CDR3 extends over 13 amino acids. The CDR3 spells CATLGRTNNEQFF. As DNA, the CDR3 is TGTGCCACGCTAGGCCGAACTAACAATGAGCAGTTCTTC.

The rearrangement uses TRBV5-4 and TRBJ1-2; 8 bases agree with TRBD1. Germline V gene lookup returns CDR1 SGHNT and CDR2 YYREEE (reference sequence). CDR3 size: 15 residues. V dropped 6 bases and J dropped 0; count of bases not matched to a gene: 7. The CDR3 reads CASKLRGQANYGYTF. CDR3 DNA sequence: TGTGCCAGCAAACTCAGGGGGCAGGCTAACTATGGCTACACCTTC.

This clone was detected once. This chain joins TRBV9 and TRBJ2-7; TRBD1 agrees at 7 bases. Trimming took 2 bases from V and 0 from J; bases not matched to a gene: 5. Germline CDR1 reads SGDLS; CDR2 reads YYNGEE. The CDR3 consists of 15 residues. CDR3: CASSVGQASSYEQYF. In DNA, the CDR3 is TGTGCCAGCAGCGTCGGACAGGCGAGCTCCTACGAGCAGTACTTC.

CDR3: CASSVAPGGVGDTEAFF. The CDR3 DNA reads as TGTGCCAGCAGCGTAGCTCCAGGGGGCGTAGGAGACACTGAAGCTTTCTTT. The gene calls are TRBV9 and TRBJ1-1, with 8 positions matching TRBD1. Unmatched junction bases numbered 10, after V lost 0 bases and J lost 3 bases. CDR1 is SGDLS and CDR2 is YYNGEE in the germline V gene. The CDR3 has 17 residues.

In its sample, this clone was seen a few times. This chain links TRBV10-3 with TRBJ2-7; D is unresolved. The germline CDR1 and CDR2 sequences are ENHRY and SYGVKD. Trimming pared 2 bases from V and 0 bases from J, leaving 5 bases between. CDR3 length: 13 residues. Here the CDR3 DNA reads TGTGCCATCAGTGAGCCCCGCTCCTACGAGCAGTACTTC. It is translated as CAISEPRSYEQYF.

The chain recombines TRBV6-5 with TRBJ1-6; D unresolved. Germline V CDR1 and CDR2: MNHEY, SVGAGI. The CDR3 runs 13 residues. V was clipped by 6 bases and J by 8 bases, with 11 bases between them. The CDR3 DNA follows: TGTGCCAGCAGCCCCACCCGGGATTCACCCCTCCACTTT. Translated: CASSPTRDSPLHF.

This clone was seen more than once but under ten times. The genes are TRBV7-9 and TRBJ2-1, with TRBD2 matching over 13 bases. The trim removed 5 bases at V and 7 bases at J, leaving 8 bases unmatched. This CDR3 spans 16 amino acids. The germline V gene encodes CDR1 SEHNR and CDR2 FQNEAQ (reference sequence). The CDR3 DNA reads TGTGCCAGCAGCCTCACTAGCGGGAGGGCGGGTAATGAGCAGTTCTTC. Amino acid sequence: CASSLTSGRAGNEQFF.

This clone was recorded a few times. The chain recombines TRBV24-1 with TRBJ2-6, with D perhaps TRBD1 (5 bases). Germline V gene sequence: CDR1 KGHDR, CDR2 SFDVKD. The CDR3 has 16 residues. Trimming removed 6 bases at V and 1 base at J, with 12 bases between. The CDR3 DNA follows: TGTGCCACCAGTCAGGGTTTCGGTTCTGGGGCCAACGTCCTGACTTTC. It specifies CATSQGFGSGANVLTF.